These 13 T cell receptor beta chains were sequenced from one sample in a study of T cell responses to AZD1222 COVID-19 vaccine. The data were produced by immunoSEQ multiplex PCR, yet TCRdb's version contains in-frame clones alone and is incomplete. Here the sample spans around 87,000 clones, around 87% being singletons. The material sequenced was peripheral blood, taken 28 days after the second AZD1222 dose. The receptors were sampled from an adult who received the AZD1222 COVID-19 vaccine.

The chain is built from TRBV7-2 and TRBJ1-2; D is possibly TRBD1 (6 bases). The V and J ends lost 1 base and 3 bases respectively, with 12 bases between them. Germline V CDR1 and CDR2: SGHTA, FQGNSA. The CDR3 spans 15 residues. CDR3 amino acids: CASSLDGQGYYGYTF. In DNA, the CDR3 is TGTGCCAGCAGCTTAGACGGCCAGGGGTACTATGGCTACACCTTC.

J is TRBJ2-2 and V is TRBV3-1 (or the pseudogene TRBV3-2); TRBD2 matches 11 bases. There are 14 residues in the CDR3. Germline V gives CDR1 LGHDT, CDR2 YNNKEL (reference sequence). Trimming removed 7 bases from V and 5 bases from J; junction bases left unmatched: 3. The CDR3 bases are TGTGCCAGCACCCCTAGCGGGGGGACCGGGGAGCTGTTTTTT. Its protein product is CASTPSGGTGELFF.

The chain links TRBV14 to TRBJ2-3; TRBD1 is a possible D gene (6 bases). CDR3 size: 16 residues. Germline V gives CDR1 SGHDN, CDR2 FVKESK. The V gene lost 2 bases and the J gene lost 8 bases, with 20 bases spanning the gap. The chain's CDR3 is CASSQSPAGARGTQYF. The CDR3 nucleotides are TGTGCCAGCAGCCAAAGTCCAGCAGGGGCCAGGGGTACGCAGTATTTT.

V is TRBV6-5 and J is TRBJ1-1; D perhaps matches TRBD1 (5 bases). The CDR3 is 14 residues long. The V gene lost 0 bases and the J gene lost 4 bases, with 9 bases spanning the gap. The germline V gene has CDR1 MNHEY and CDR2 SVGAGI. The CDR3 protein is CASSYSPGLTEAFF. CDR3 sequence (DNA): TGTGCCAGCAGTTACTCTCCGGGGCTCACTGAAGCTTTCTTT.

The V gene is TRBV7-9, the J gene TRBJ1-1; D gene unclear. V lost 1 base and J lost 6, with 3 bases in between. The CDR3 runs to 11 residues. Per germline, CDR1 SEHNR and CDR2 FQNEAQ (reference sequence). CDR3 sequence (DNA): TGTGCCAGCAGCTTAGGGTCTGAAGCTTTCTTT. Translating it yields CASSLGSEAFF.

The chain joins TRBV9 to TRBJ1-5; the D is unclear. The germline V and J ends were trimmed by 0 bases and 9 bases, with 13 bases remaining between them. The CDR3 is 14 residues long. Germline CDR1 is SGDLS and CDR2 is YYNGEE. The chain's CDR3 is CASSVEAGFGPQHF. Written as DNA, the CDR3 is TGTGCCAGCAGCGTAGAAGCGGGCTTTGGGCCCCAGCATTTT.

The chain has TRBV6-5 and TRBJ2-7; 11 nucleotides align to TRBD1. The J segment lost 8 bases and the V segment lost 5 bases, leaving 8 bases of the junction unmatched. The CDR3 has 14 amino acids. Looked up from germline, CDR1 is MNHEY and CDR2 is SVGAGI. CDR3 sequence (DNA): TGTGCCAGCAGTAGACCGGGACAGGGGGTCCAGCAGTACTTC. As protein: CASSRPGQGVQQYF.

The chain employs TRBV6-6 and TRBJ2-1, with D perhaps matching TRBD1 (8 bases). CDR1 MNHNY and CDR2 SVGAGI come from the germline V gene (reference sequence). The CDR3 spans 21 residues. V lost 6 bases and J 1 base, leaving 31 bases between the germline ends. CDR3 DNA: TGTGCCAGCAGCCCCTCGCAGGGGGCGATTCGAAGCGGGAAATCCTACAATGAGCAGTTCTTC. This encodes CASSPSQGAIRSGKSYNEQFF.

The rearrangement links TRBV4-1 to TRBJ2-2; 9 bases map to TRBD2. CDR3 length: 15 residues. Trimming removed 0 bases from V and 4 bases from J; junction bases left unmatched: 0. Per germline, CDR1 MGHRA and CDR2 YSYEKL. CDR3: CASSQETSGTGELFF. CDR3 coding DNA: TGCGCCAGCAGCCAAGAGACTAGCGGCACCGGGGAGCTGTTTTTT.

The V call is TRBV19, the J call TRBJ2-7; the match to TRBD2 covers 8 bases. V shed 4 bases, J shed 0 bases, and the junction held 8 bases outside the gene matches. This CDR3 is 16 amino acids long. Germline CDR1 and CDR2: LNHDA and SQIVND (reference sequence). CDR3 nucleotides: TGTGCCAGTAGTACAACGGGGGGGGCCGCCTCCTACGAGCAGTACTTC. This encodes CASSTTGGAASYEQYF.

The chain has TRBV6-6 and TRBJ2-2, with 10 bases identical to TRBD2. The ends lost 5 bases at V and 5 bases at J; junction bases unmatched: 11. This CDR3 is built from 17 residues. Germline-derived CDR1 and CDR2 are MNHNY and SVGAGI (reference sequence). The chain's CDR3 is CASSLSGGPTETGELFF. The CDR3 DNA sequence: TGTGCCAGCAGTCTTAGCGGGGGGCCAACCGAGACCGGGGAGCTGTTTTTT.

The chain is built from TRBV15 and TRBJ2-1, with 8 nucleotides matching TRBD2. Germline V gene data show CDR1 as LNHNV and CDR2 as YYDKDF (reference sequence). The CDR3 spans 15 residues. V shed 1 base, J shed 4 bases, and the junction held 3 bases outside the gene matches. CDR3 residues: CATSRVRGAYNEQFF. CDR3 coding DNA: TGTGCCACCAGCAGAGTGCGGGGGGCTTACAATGAGCAGTTCTTC.

As DNA, the CDR3 is TGTGCCAGTAGGAGGGAACGCAATTCACCCCTCCACTTT. Translated, it gives CASRRERNSPLHF. V gene TRBV6-5 combines with J gene TRBJ1-6; D is unresolved. Germline V gene lookup returns CDR1 MNHEY and CDR2 SVGAGI. V lost 9 bases, J lost 7 bases, and 13 bases lay in between. The CDR3 runs to 13 residues.